The clone carrying this TCR beta chain was recorded once. The germline V gene has CDR1 LGHNA and CDR2 YNFKEQ. Losses at the gene ends were 6 bases for V and 2 bases for J; bases not matched to a gene: 6. CDR3 length equals 15 residues. Using immunoSEQ multiplex PCR, the repertoire was profiled, and TCRdb retains in-frame clones only, with some absent. The table shows about 56,000 clones, with 90% to 95% occurring only once. These data are taken from a study of technical replicates of blood from four donors. J is TRBJ2-5 and V is TRBV4-2, with 10 bases fitting TRBD2. This receptor was identified in a human donor in good health. Some clones in this sample may be carry-over from other donors' samples. Source material: PBMCs. The CDR3 DNA reads as TGTGCCAGCAGGCGAGGGACTAGCGAACAAGAGACCCAGTACTTC. Translating it yields CASRRGTSEQETQYF.